This record covers a single T cell receptor (beta chain). Its specificity is not known. TCRdb's copy holds only in-frame clones and misses some; the assay was immunoSEQ multiplex PCR. The profile shows about 110,000 clones, roughly 92% of them singletons. The source of the sample is a study of T cell responses to AZD1222 COVID-19 vaccine. Study-wide findings and caveats: Reports say nearly half of spike-specific TCRs go after unmutated variant regions. Baseline serology detected seropositivity in only six AZD1222 recipients. Clonal diversity was possibly underestimated, and white British individuals and females predominated among donors. Repertoires were obtained only post-peak T cell response.

Germline V gene data show CDR1 as MNHEY and CDR2 as SVGAGI. This CDR3 comprises 15 residues. Germline trimming cut 5 bases from V and 0 bases from J; bases unmatched to any gene: 6. This specimen consisted of peripheral blood, obtained 28 days after the second AZD1222 dose. This chain connects TRBV6-5 to TRBJ1-1, with 7 positions matching TRBD1. This clonotype was sampled from an adult who received the AZD1222 COVID-19 vaccine. The CDR3 region is CASSRPGGLNTEAFF. As DNA, the CDR3 is TGTGCCAGCAGTCGCCCAGGGGGGCTGAACACTGAAGCTTTCTTT.